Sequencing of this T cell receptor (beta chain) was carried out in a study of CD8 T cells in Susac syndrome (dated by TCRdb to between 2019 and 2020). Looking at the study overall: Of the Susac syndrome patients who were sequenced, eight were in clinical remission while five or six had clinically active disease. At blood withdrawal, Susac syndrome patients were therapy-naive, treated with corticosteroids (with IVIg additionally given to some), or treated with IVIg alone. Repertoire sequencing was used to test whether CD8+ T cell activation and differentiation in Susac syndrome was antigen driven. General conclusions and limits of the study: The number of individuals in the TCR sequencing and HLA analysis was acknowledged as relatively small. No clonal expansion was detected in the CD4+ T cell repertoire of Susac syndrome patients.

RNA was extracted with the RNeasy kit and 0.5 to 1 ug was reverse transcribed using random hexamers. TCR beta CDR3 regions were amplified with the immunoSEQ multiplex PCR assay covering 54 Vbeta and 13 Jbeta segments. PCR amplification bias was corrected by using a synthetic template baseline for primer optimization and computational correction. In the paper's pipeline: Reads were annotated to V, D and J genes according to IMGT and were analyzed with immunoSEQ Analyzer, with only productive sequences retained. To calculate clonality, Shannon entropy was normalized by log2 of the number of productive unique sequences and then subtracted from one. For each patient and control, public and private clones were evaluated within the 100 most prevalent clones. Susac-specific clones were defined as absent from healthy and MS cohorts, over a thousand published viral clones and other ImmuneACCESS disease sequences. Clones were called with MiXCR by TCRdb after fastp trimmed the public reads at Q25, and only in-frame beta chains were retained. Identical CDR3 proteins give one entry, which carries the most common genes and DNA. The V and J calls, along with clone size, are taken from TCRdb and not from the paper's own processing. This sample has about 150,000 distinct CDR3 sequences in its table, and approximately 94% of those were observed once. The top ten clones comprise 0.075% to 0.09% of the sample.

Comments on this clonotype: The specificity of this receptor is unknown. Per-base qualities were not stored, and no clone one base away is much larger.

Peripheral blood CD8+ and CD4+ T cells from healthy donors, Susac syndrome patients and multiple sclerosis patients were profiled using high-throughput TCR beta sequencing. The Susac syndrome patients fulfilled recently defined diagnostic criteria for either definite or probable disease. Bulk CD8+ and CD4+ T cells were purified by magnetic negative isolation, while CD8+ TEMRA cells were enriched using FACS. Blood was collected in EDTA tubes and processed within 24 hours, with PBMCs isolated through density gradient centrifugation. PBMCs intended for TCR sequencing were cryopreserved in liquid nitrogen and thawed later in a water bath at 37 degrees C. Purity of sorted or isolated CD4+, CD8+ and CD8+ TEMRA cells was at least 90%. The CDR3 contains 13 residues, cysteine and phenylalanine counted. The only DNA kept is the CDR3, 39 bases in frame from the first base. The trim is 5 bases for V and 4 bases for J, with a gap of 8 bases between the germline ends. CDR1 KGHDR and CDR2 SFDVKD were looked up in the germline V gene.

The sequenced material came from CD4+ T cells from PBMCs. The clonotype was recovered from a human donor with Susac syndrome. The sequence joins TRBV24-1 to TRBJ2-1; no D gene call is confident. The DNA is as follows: TGTGCCACCAGTGCTACTCCATACAATGAGCAGTTCTTC. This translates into CATSATPYNEQFF.